This T cell receptor (beta chain) was recorded in a study of blood T cell repertoires in COVID-19 (dated by TCRdb to 2018 to 2021). With respect to the entire study: The collaborator samples originated in the United States, Italy and Spain and spanned the acute and convalescent phases of COVID-19. The repertoires were released in a freely available public database intended as a resource for research on the immune response to SARS-CoV-2. Samples came from the ongoing ImmuneRACE study (first 160 participants) plus 1,254 subjects from 6 global collaborators. Subjects who had been exposed to COVID-19, were actively infected with it, or had recovered from it provided the deeply sampled blood TCRbeta repertoires that made up the dataset. A de-identified subject ID, COVID-19 status, age in years and sex were almost always included in the sample metadata. Where HLA class I and class II types were available, the types were taken from metadata supplied by the sample provider, not from assay-based typing. The material from the prospective study consisted of cDNA or gDNA derived from T cells, B-cell-depleted T cells, or PBMCs.

The germline V gene (reference sequence) specifies LGHDT as CDR1 and YNNKEL as CDR2. The CDR3 contains 14 residues, cysteine and phenylalanine counted. The sequence is cut down to CDR3 DNA, 42 bases in frame from base 1. V drops 6 bases and J drops 9 bases, leaving 18 bases in between. The collaborating institutions used their own protocols to collect whole blood in K2EDTA tubes. Collaborator samples were shipped for TCRbeta analysis as frozen whole blood, isolated PBMCs, or DNA extracted from either sample type. Overall results and qualifications from the work: How much clinical and demographic metadata was included differed by source and by participant, and the metadata was provided uncurated.

Turning to this clone: It has no known antigen specificity. Per-base qualities were not stored, and no clone one base away is much larger.

TCRbeta CDR3 regions were amplified from genomic DNA using the immunoSEQ Assay, a bias-controlled multiplex PCR. In the original analysis: Within the assay, amplification of reference gene primers was used to estimate how many nucleated cells each sample contained. To quantify the absolute abundance of each unique TCRbeta CDR3 rearrangement, sequence reads were collapsed and filtered. For each sample, productive Simpson clonality was calculated by taking the square root of Simpson's diversity index across productive rearrangements. TCRdb holds this immuneACCESS table with in-frame rearrangements only. Some clones are missing; in checked studies, unresolved V genes explain under half, and the rest has no known cause. D and trimming were read from the DNA, whereas the V and J calls and clone size are those reported in that table. In this sample the table shows around 230,000 clones, 81% of which occur a single time. Roughly 7.9% of the sample belongs to the ten largest clones.

The sequencing input was peripheral blood. Here the chain combines TRBV3-1 (or the pseudogene TRBV3-2) and TRBJ1-5; TRBD1 is a possible D gene, resting on 5 matching bases. The clonotype comes from a woman older than 75 with acute or convalescent COVID-19. The DNA reads as follows: TGTGCCAGCAGTTCTACAGGAGCTTTGGGGCCCCAGCATTTT. This encodes CASSSTGALGPQHF.